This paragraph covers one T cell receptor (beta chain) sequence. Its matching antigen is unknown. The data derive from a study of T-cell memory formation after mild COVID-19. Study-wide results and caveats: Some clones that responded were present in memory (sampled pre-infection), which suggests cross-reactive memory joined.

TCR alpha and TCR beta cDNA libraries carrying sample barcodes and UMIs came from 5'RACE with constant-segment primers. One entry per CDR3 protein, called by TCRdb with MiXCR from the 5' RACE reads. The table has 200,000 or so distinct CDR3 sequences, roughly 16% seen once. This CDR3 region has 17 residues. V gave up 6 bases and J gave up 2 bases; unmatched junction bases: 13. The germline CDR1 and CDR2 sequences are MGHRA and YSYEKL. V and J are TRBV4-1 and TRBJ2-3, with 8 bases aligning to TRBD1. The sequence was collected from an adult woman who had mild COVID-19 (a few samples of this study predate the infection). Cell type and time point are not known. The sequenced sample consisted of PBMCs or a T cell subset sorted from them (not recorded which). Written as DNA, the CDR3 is TGCGCCAGCAGTCGTGACCGGACAGGGAGAATCACAGATACGCAGTATTTT. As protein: CASSRDRTGRITDTQYF.